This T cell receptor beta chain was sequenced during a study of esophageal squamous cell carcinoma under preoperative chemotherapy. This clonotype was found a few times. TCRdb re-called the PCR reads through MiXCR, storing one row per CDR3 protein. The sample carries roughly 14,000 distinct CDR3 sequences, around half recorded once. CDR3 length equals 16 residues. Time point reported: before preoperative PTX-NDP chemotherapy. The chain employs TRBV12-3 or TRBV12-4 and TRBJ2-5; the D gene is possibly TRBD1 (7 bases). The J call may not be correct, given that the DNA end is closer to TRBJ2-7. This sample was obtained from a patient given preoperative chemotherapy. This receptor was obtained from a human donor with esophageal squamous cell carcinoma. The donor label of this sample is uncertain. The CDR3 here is CASRPGKAGGWFEQYF. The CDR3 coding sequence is TGTGCCAGCAGGCCGGGAAAGGCAGGGGGGTGGTTCGAGCAGTACTTC.